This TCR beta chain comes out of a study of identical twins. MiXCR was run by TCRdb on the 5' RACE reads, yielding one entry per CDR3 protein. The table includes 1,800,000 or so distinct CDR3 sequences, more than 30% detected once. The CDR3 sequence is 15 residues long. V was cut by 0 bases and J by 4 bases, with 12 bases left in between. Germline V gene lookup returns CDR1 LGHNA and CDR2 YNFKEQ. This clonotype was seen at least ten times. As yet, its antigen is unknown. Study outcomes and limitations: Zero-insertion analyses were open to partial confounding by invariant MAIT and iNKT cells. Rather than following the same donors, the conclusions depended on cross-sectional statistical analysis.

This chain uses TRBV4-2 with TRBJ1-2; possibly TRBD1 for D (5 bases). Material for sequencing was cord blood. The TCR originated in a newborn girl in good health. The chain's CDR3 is CASSQDQGTVYGYTF. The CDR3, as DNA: TGTGCCAGCAGCCAAGATCAGGGTACAGTCTATGGCTACACCTTC.